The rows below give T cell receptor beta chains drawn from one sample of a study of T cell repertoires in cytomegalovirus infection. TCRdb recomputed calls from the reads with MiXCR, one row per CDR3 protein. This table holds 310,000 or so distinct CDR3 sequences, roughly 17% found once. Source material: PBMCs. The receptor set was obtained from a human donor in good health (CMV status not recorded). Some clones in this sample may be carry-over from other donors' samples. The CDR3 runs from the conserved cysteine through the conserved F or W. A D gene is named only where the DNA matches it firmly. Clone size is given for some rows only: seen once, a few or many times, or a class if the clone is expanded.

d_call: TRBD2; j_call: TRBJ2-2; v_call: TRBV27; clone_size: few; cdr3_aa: CASRRLAGGELFF; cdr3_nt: TGTGCCAGCAGAAGACTAGCGGGGGGGGAGCTGTTTTTT
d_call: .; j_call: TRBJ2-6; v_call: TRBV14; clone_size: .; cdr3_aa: CASSPFDSISGANVLTF; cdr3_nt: TGTGCCAGCAGCCCGTTCGACTCCATCTCTGGGGCCAACGTCCTGACTTTC
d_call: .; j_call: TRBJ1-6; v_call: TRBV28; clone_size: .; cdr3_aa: CASSLNSGTPRGSPLHF; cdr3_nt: TGTGCCAGCAGTTTAAACTCAGGGACACCCAGGGGTTCACCCCTCCACTTT
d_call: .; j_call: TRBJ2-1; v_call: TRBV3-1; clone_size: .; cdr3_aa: CASSQDLAGVNEQFF; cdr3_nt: TGTGCCAGCAGCCAAGATCTTGCCGGGGTCAATGAGCAGTTCTTC
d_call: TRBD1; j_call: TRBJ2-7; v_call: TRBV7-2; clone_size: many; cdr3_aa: CASSGRTGESFYEQYF; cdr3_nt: TGTGCCAGCAGCGGTCGGACAGGGGAGTCCTTCTACGAGCAGTACTTC
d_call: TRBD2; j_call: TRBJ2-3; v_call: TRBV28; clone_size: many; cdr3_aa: CASSLAVTSGTQYF; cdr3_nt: TGTGCCAGCAGTTTAGCCGTAACTAGCGGCACGCAGTATTTT
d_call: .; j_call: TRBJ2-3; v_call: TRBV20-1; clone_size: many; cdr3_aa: CSASGAQASDTQYF; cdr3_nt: TGCAGTGCTAGCGGGGCACAAGCTTCAGATACGCAGTATTTT
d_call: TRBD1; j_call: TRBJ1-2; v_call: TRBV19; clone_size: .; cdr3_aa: CASRPRDSVYGYTF; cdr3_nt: TGTGCCAGTAGACCCCGGGACAGCGTTTATGGCTACACCTTC
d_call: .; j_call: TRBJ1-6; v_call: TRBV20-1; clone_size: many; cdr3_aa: CSALTGFNSPLHF; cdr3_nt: TGCAGTGCACTCACAGGGTTCAATTCACCCCTCCACTTT
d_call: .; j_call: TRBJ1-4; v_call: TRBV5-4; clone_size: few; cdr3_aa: CASSLLGANEKLFF; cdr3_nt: TGTGCCAGCAGCTTGCTCGGTGCTAATGAAAAACTGTTTTTT
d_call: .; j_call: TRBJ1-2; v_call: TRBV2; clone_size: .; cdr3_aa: CASRPLGEGYGYTF; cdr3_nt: TGTGCCAGCAGGCCCCTCGGGGAGGGGTATGGCTACACCTTC
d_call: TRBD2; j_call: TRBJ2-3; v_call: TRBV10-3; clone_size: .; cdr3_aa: CAISESRTSGGVTDTQYF; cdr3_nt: TGTGCCATCAGTGAGTCAAGAACTAGCGGGGGAGTGACAGATACGCAGTATTTT
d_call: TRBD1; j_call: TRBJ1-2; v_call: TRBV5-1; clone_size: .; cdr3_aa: CASSPGQVLLGYTF; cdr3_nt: TGCGCCAGCAGCCCGGGACAGGTTTTGCTTGGCTACACCTTC
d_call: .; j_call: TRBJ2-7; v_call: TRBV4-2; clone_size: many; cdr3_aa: CASSQVNLASYEQYF; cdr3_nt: TGTGCCAGCAGCCAAGTAAACCTAGCCTCCTACGAGCAGTACTTC
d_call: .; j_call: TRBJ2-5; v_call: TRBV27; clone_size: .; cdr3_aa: CASGPGLVETQYF; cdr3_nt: TGTGCCAGCGGACCGGGATTGGTTGAGACCCAGTACTTC
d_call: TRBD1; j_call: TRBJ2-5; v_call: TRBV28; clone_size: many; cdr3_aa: CASSGGGTGGETQYF; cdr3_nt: TGTGCCAGCAGCGGAGGGGGAACAGGGGGAGAGACCCAGTACTTC
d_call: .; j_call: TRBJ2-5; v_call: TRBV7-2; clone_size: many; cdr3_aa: CASSLEWGEQYF; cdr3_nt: TGTGCCAGCAGCTTAGAGTGGGGAGAACAGTACTTC
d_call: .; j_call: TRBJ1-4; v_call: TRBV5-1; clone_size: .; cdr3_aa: CASSPGDATNEKLFF; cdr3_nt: TGCGCCAGCAGCCCAGGGGATGCAACTAATGAAAAACTGTTTTTT
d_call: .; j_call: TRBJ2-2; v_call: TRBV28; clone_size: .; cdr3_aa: CATKGRGRLTGELFF; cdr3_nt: TGTGCCACCAAAGGGAGGGGGAGGCTCACCGGGGAGCTGTTTTTT
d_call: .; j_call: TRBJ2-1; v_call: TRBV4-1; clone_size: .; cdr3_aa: CASSQGLTPDYNYNEQFF; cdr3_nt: TGCGCCAGCAGCCAAGGACTAACCCCGGACTACAACTACAATGAGCAGTTCTTC
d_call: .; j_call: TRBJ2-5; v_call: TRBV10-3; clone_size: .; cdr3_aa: CAISDSRRGDSGTQYF; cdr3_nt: TGTGCCATCAGTGACTCCCGGAGGGGGGATAGTGGGACCCAGTACTTC
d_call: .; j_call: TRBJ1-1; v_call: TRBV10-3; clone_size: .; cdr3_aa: CAISEGLGDTEAFF; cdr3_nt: TGTGCCATCAGTGAAGGGTTAGGGGACACTGAAGCTTTCTTT
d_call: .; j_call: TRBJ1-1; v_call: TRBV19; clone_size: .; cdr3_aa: CASKPTVRTEAFF; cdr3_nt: TGTGCCAGTAAGCCAACAGTCAGAACTGAAGCTTTCTTT
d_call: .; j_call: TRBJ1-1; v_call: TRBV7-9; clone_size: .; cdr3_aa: CASSLDQWNTEAFF; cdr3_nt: TGTGCCAGCAGCTTAGACCAGTGGAACACTGAAGCTTTCTTT
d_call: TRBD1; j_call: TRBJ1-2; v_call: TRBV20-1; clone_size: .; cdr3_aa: CSARDRAGGGYGYTF; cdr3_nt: TGCAGTGCTAGAGATCGGGCAGGGGGAGGCTATGGCTACACCTTC
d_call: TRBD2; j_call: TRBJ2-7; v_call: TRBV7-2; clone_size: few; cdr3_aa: CASSLIAGDKPYEQYF; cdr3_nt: TGTGCCAGCAGCTTAATAGCGGGGGACAAACCTTACGAGCAGTACTTC
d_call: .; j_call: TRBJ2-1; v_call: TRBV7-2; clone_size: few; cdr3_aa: CASSKPGLRQFF; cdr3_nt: TGTGCCAGCAGTAAACCGGGACTCCGGCAGTTCTTC
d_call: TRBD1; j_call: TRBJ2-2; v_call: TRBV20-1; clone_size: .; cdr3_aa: CSAKQGLGTGELFF; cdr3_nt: TGCAGTGCAAAACAGGGGTTGGGCACCGGGGAGCTGTTTTTT
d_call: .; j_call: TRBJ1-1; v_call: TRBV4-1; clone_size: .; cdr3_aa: CASSQTIHTGNTEAFF; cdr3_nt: TGCGCCAGCAGCCAGACCATCCATACGGGGAACACTGAAGCTTTCTTT
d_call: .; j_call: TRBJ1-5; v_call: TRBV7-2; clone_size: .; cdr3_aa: CASSLGGVSQPQHF; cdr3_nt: TGTGCCAGCAGCCTCGGGGGGGTTAGTCAGCCCCAGCATTTT
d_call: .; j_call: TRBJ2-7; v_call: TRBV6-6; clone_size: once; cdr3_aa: CASSYGTYSYEQYF; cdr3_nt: TGTGCCAGCAGTTACGGGACATATTCCTACGAGCAGTACTTC
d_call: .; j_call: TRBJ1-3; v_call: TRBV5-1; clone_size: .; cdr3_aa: CASSTDQGNTIYF; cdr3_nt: TGCGCCAGCAGCACGGATCAGGGAAACACCATATATTTT
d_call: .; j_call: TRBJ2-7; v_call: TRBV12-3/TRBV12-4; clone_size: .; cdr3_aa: CASRLRDTNTYEQYF; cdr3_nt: TGTGCCAGCAGACTCCGGGACACTAATACCTACGAGCAGTACTTC
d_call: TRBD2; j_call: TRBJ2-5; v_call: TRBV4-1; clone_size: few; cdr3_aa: CASSQDWTSPGTQYF; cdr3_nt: TGCGCCAGCAGCCAAGATTGGACTAGCCCCGGGACCCAGTACTTC
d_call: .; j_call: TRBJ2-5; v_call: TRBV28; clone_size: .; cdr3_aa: CASSPRLNLYQETQYF; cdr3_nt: TGTGCCAGCAGTCCCCGGTTGAATTTGTACCAAGAGACCCAGTACTTC
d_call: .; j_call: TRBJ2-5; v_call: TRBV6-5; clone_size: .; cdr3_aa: CASSYASGAQETQYF; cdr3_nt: TGTGCCAGCAGTTACGCATCAGGAGCTCAAGAGACCCAGTACTTC
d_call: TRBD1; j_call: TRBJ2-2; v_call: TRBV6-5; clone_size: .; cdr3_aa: CASSRSPGQGGTGELFF; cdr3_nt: TGTGCCAGCAGTCGGTCACCGGGACAGGGGGGCACCGGGGAGCTGTTTTTT
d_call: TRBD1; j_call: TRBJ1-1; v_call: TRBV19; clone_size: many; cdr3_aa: CASSPRDSMNTEAFF; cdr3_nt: TGTGCCAGTAGTCCCCGGGACAGCATGAACACTGAAGCTTTCTTT
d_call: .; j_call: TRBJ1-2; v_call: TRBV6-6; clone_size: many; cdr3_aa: CASMIGTYYGYTF; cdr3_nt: TGTGCCAGCATGATTGGCACCTACTATGGCTACACCTTC
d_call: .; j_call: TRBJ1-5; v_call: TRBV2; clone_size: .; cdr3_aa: CASSLFGLGSNQPQHF; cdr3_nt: TGTGCCAGCAGTCTTTTCGGGCTGGGAAGCAATCAGCCCCAGCATTTT
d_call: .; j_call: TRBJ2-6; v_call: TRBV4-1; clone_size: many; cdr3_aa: CASSQAQTVLSGANVLTF; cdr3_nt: TGCGCCAGCAGCCAGGCGCAGACAGTACTCTCTGGGGCCAACGTCCTGACTTTC
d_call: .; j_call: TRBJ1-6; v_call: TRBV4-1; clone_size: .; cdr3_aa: CASSQDTTYSPLHF; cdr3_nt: TGCGCCAGCAGCCAAGATACAACTTATTCACCCCTCCACTTT